This T cell receptor (beta chain) was sequenced for a study of cytomegalovirus exposure and HLA in healthy donors (TCRdb year 2017). The study in broad terms: An earlier analysis of roughly 500 of the donors reported approximately 260 Gb of sequence data and some 110 million unique TCR beta sequences obtained from about 170 million T cells. An early release covering some 640 HLA-typed donors comprised about 290 gigabases of sequencing data and some 79 million unique TCR sequences. Among the approximately 430 genotyped donors, approximately 82% belonged to the genetic ancestry cluster associated with self-reported Caucasian donors. The study aimed to test whether signatures of past pathogen exposure could be identified by cataloging public T cell receptors. The study used immunosequencing to profile the T cell repertoires of approximately 650 subjects and linked those repertoires to cytomegalovirus serostatus. A separate validation cohort of roughly 130 different subjects was used in addition to the roughly 640-subject first cohort. The study combined high-throughput TCR immunosequencing, statistical association of individual TCRs with disease status, and machine learning to predict cytomegalovirus infection status. A later analysis re-examined previously published TCR beta repertoires from around 670 donors and added high-resolution HLA genotyping to investigate patterns of TCR occurrence. Rather than drawing on any new phenotypic data, the later analysis identified candidate immune exposures from TCR beta sequences and the way those sequences occurred across donors. An earlier analysis of 500 to 750 of the donors applied high-throughput TCR beta sequencing to assess whether each TCR beta V gene segment acted as functional or pseudogenic. Donor age, sex, ethnicity and CMV serostatus were compiled alongside the repertoire data. A later genetic analysis took genome-wide SNP genotypes for about 55% of the roughly 670 donors and used that subset as a discovery cohort. All discovery cohort repertoires had been generated using a single sequencing platform. Class I and class II HLA loci were covered by the typing at four-digit resolution. Typing coverage varied by locus: roughly 629-640 donors for A, B, C, DRB1 and DQB1; more than 500 for DQA1; over 600 for DPA1; approximately 470 for DPB1. Because of strong linkage in the cohort, five DR-DQ haplotypes were treated as single units for association and clustering. On average, over 200,000 unique TCR beta nucleotide sequences were sequenced per donor among roughly 430 genotyped donors of the cohort, with 15% to 20% of those sequences being non-productive.

Comment on this clone: No cognate antigen has been identified for it. No qualities accompany the bases; no much larger clone lies one base away.

Here is what the overall study found, with its caveats: Roughly uniform sequencing depth across donors was assumed in presence/absence analyses, although this assumption may not hold. Most CMV-associated TCR beta chains appeared to be HLA-restricted in a later analysis, and the HLA associations seemed to be driven largely by CMV exposure. The 87-base-pair reads could not distinguish some IMGT-functional V segments, including TRBV6-2 and TRBV6-3, so those segments were excluded. Correlated functional status among segregating V segments might reflect linkage disequilibrium, but an unknown experimental factor could not be ruled out. Because HLA typing was unavailable for some donors at each locus, only the typed subset was used in association tests. A later analysis found that HLA-associated TCR beta chains were more clonally expanded and had lower generation probabilities than equally common non-associated chains. The authors suggested that the approach could potentially be generalized to other disease states and immunological phenotypes. In both the original and validation cohorts, the classifier was reported to diagnose cytomegalovirus status with high specificity and sensitivity. A cluster of highly shared sequence variants was judged likely to represent a technical artifact of the sequencing pipeline. In this cohort, only TCR beta chains were sequenced, and detectable features were limited by the absence of alpha or paired-chain data. V-gene and J-gene trimming of TCR beta chains was associated with a missense DCLRE1C variant in a later genetic analysis, and the association was replicated in an independent cohort. Across donors, most TCR sequences were observed very rarely, whereas some public TCRs were present in many individuals. In a later analysis, TCR association rates were found to vary across HLA loci, with the most associated TCRs seen for DRB1 alleles and the fewest for HLA-C alleles. The only immune exposure information available for the cohort was CMV serostatus. A later analysis associated 15,000 to 20,000 TCR beta sequences with specific HLA alleles at a false discovery rate of 0.05. A further reported finding was that TCR beta sequences accurately predicted the HLA-A and HLA-B alleles for most subjects in the first cohort. In an earlier analysis of some 640 of the donors, most TCR beta V segments were observed in productive rearrangements about 87% or about 30% of the time, broadly matching IMGT annotations. In a later analysis, several top co-occurrence clusters were reported to appear linked to parvovirus B19, influenza, CMV and Epstein-Barr virus. A total of about 180 TCR beta chains were listed by the study as associated with cytomegalovirus. In a later genetic analysis, fewer N-insertions in productive TCRs were reported among donors in an Asian-associated ancestry cluster than the roughly 640-donor mean. Because counts were too low, about 18 rarely observed V segments, including chromosome 9 orphons, were left out of the earlier analysis of roughly 600 of the donors. When HLA alleles, especially DR and DQ, strongly co-occurred, attributing TCR associations to individual alleles was difficult. A few of the identified cytomegalovirus-associated TCR beta chains were confirmed in vitro to be specific for cytomegalovirus antigens.

In total, more than 500 healthy bone marrow donors made up the cohort. At the time of sampling, every cohort member was nominally healthy, though immune exposures that went unrecorded were likely present. The donor was CMV seronegative and was included in the group of around 320 seronegative cohort members. A peripheral blood sample was provided by each donor, and peripheral blood mononuclear cells were used for TCR beta sequencing. The Qiagen DNeasy Blood Extraction Kit was used to extract genomic DNA from the blood cell samples. Library preparation was by the immunoSEQ multiplex PCR assay. For the multiplex PCR, a mixture combining 60 forward primers for TCR Vbeta segments and 13 reverse primers for TCR Jbeta segments was used. The CDR3 region of rearranged TCR beta genes was amplified from genomic DNA with a multiplex PCR assay. On the Illumina HiSeq System, the amplified TCR beta libraries were sequenced as 87-base-pair reads. The study's processing was this. Across the 500 to 850 repertoires, a later analysis counted some 81 million unique TCR beta chains, 9.5 million to 13 million of which were shared by at least two donors. To remove PCR and sequencing errors, raw reads were error-corrected and collapsed into unique sequences using a nearest-neighbor algorithm that merged closely related sequences. CDR3 sequences were aligned to IMGT reference sequences to assign V, D and J gene segments. For a sequence to be retained, a match of at least six nucleotides to both a V gene segment and a J gene segment was required. A rearrangement was called productive if the CDR3 had no stop codons and remained in frame with V and J, and every other rearrangement was called non-productive. CDR3 was defined by IMGT convention, running from the second conserved V-encoded cysteine to the conserved J-encoded phenylalanine. Sequences without an unambiguous match to a single V gene segment were excluded from the earlier analysis of about 630 of the donors. In an earlier analysis of approximately 560 of the donors, a V segment was called functional when productive rearrangements were above 56.7%, and segregating when the standard deviation between donors exceeded 5%. A statistical classification framework was developed to diagnose cytomegalovirus status using the catalog of TCR beta chain sequences. In a later analysis, TCR nucleotide sequences were compared against IMGT/GENE-DB human TR gene sequences so that V and J genes could be assigned. In a later analysis, CDR3 sequences and most-parsimonious VDJ recombination scenarios were assigned using the TCRdist pipeline. In a later analysis, every TCR beta chain was defined by the combination of its CDR3 amino acid sequence and its V-gene family, and reads without a unique V-gene family were dropped. A later analysis removed several hundred highly shared, low-generation-probability nucleotide sequences to deal with suspected cross-contamination and a sequencing artifact. A later analysis calculated a clonal expansion index for each public chain from normalized within-repertoire ranks of inferred template counts. Generation probabilities in a later analysis came from a VDJ recombination model fitted to out-of-frame rearrangements, and those results were checked against IGoR. Hypergeometric tests were used in a later analysis to score TCR-TCR, TCR-HLA and TCR-CMV co-occurrence, with a repertoire-size bias correction applied to the TCR pairs. In a later analysis, false discovery rates were estimated by permuting HLA or CMV assignments 20 times. In a later analysis, co-occurring TCRs were grouped using DBSCAN, with TCRdist sequence similarity added in when clustering inside HLA-allele-positive subsets. For co-occurrence clustering, repertoires with fewer than 30,000 or more than 120,000 public chains were excluded, along with a handful of repertoires with anomalous nucleotide sharing. In its TCRdb copy, this immuneACCESS table keeps in-frame sequences only and misses some clones. Where compared with another copy, unresolved V genes explain less than half of these, and the others have no known cause. Clone size and V and J calls were adopted from that table, with D and trimming inferred from the DNA. The table for this sample lists a few hundred thousand clones; about 90% of them were counted only once. Of the sample, around 1.7% falls within the top ten clones.

CDR1 and CDR2 were assigned from the germline V gene as SGHDT and YYEEEE. V is pared back by 1 base and J by 3 bases, with 10 bases lying between the germline termini. There are 15 amino acids in the CDR3, from cysteine to phenylalanine inclusive. The retained sequence is limited to the CDR3, 45 bases, with the frame set at the first base. The sample was PBMCs. The sequence derives from a girl aged 2-9 years in good health and CMV-seronegative. In this chain, TRBV5-6 is recombined with TRBJ1-4; a tentative D call is TRBD1 (6 bases match). This receptor carries the CDR3 CASSLIRGANEKLFF. The nucleotides are TGTGCCAGCAGCTTGATCAGGGGCGCTAATGAAAAACTGTTTTTT.